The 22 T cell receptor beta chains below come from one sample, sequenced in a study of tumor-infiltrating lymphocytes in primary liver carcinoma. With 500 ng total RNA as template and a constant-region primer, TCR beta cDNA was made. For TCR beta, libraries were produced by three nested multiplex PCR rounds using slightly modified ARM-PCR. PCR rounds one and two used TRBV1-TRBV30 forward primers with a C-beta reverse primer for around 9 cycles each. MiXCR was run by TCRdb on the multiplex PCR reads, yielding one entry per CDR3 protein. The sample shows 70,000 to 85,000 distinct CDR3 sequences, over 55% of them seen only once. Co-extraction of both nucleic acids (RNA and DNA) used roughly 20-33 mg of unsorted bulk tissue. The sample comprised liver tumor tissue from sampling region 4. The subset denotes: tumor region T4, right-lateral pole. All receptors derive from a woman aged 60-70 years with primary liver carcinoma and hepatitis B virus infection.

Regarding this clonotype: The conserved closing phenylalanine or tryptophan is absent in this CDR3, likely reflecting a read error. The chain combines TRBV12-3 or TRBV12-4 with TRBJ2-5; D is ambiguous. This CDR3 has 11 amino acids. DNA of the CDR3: TGTACCAGCAGTTTGCGAAAGACCCAGTACCTC. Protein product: CTSSLRKTQYL.

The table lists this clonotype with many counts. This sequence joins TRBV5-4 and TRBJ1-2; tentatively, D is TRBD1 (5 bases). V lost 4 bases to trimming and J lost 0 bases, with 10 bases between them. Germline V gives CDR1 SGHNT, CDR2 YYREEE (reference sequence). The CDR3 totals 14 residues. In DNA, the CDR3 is TGTGCCAGCAGCGCCGGGGGATCTAACTATGGCTACACCTTC. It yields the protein CASSAGGSNYGYTF. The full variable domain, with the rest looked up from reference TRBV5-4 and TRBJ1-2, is ETGVTQSPTHLIKTRGQQVTLRCSSQSGHNTVSWYQQALGQGPQFIFQYYREEENGRGNFPPRFSGLQFPNYSSELNVNALELDDSALYLCASSAGGSNYGYTFGSGTRLTVV.

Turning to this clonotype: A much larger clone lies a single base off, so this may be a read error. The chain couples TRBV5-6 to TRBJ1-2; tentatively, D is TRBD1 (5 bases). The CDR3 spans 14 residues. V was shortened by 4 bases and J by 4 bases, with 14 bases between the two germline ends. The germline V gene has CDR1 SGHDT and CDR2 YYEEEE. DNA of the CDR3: TGTGCCAGCAGCCCGGGACGGATATTCTATGGCTACACCTTC. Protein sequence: CASSPGRIFYGYTF.

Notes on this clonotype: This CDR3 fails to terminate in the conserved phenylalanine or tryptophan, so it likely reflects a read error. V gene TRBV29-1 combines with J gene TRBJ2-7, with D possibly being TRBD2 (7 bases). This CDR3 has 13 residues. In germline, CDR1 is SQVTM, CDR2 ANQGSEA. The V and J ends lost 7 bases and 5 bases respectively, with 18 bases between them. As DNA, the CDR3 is TGCAGCGCTGAGGGGGGGCTAGCGGACGAGCAGTACTTG. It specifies CSAEGGLADEQYL.

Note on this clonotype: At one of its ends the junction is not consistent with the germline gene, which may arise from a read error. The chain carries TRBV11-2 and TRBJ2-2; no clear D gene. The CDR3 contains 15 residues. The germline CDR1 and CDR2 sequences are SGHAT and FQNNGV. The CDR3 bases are TGTGCGAGCAACCCTCCGCATGGACCGACCGGAGAGCTGTTTTTT. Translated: CASNPPHGPTGELFF.

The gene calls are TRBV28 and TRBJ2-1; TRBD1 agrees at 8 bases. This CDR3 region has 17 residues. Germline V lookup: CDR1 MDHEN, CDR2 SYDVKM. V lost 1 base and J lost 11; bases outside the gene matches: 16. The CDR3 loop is CASSLSKWTGFSGKQFF. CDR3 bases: TGTGCCAGCAGTTTATCCAAGTGGACAGGGTTTTCGGGTAAGCAGTTCTTC. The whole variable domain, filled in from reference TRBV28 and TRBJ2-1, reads DVKVTQSSRYLVKRTGEKVFLECVQDMDHENMFWYRQDPGLGLRLIYFSYDVKMKEKGDIPEGYSVSREKKERFSLILESASTNQTSMYLCASSLSKWTGFSGKQFFGPGTRLTVL.

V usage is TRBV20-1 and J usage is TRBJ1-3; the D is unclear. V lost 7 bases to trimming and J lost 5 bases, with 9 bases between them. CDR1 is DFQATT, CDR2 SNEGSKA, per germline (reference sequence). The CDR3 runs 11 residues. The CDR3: CSVEYRNTIYF. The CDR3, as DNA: TGCAGTGTTGAATATCGAAACACCATATATTTT.

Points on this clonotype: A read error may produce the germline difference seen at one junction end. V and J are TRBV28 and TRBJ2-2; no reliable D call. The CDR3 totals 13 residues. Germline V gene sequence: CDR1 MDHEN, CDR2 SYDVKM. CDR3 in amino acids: CGSTYTNTEELFF. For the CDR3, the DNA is TGTGGCAGCACGTACACGAACACCGAGGAGCTGTTTTTT.

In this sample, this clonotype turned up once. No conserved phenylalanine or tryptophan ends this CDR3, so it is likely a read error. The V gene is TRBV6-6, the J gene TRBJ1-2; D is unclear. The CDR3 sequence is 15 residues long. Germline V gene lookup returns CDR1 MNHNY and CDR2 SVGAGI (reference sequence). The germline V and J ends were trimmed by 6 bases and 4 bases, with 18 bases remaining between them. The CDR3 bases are TGTGCCAGCAGCCACGGACCCAGAGACGGCTATGGCTACACCATC. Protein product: CASSHGPRDGYGYTI.

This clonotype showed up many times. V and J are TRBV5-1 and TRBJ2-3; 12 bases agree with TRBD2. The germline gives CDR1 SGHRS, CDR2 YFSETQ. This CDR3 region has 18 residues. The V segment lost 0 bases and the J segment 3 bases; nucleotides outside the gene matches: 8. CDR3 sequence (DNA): TGCGCCAGCAGCTTGGTAGGAGCCGGGACTAGCGGGACAGATACGCAGTATTTT. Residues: CASSLVGAGTSGTDTQYF.

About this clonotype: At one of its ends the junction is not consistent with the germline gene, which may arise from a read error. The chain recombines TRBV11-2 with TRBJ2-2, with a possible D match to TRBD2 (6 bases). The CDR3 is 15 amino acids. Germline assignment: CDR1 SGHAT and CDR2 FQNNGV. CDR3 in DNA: TGTGCCAGCAGTCCAATAGCGGCGAACACCGGGGAGTCGTTTTTC. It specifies CASSPIAANTGESFF.

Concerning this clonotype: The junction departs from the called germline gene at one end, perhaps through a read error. The CDR3 sequence is CASSQLPLIRALF. In DNA, the CDR3 is TGCGCCAGCAGCCAACTTCCGTTAATTCGTGCTCTCTTT. The chain is built from TRBV4-1 and TRBJ1-1; D gene ambiguous. The CDR3 length is 13 residues. Germline assignment: CDR1 MGHRA and CDR2 YSYEKL.

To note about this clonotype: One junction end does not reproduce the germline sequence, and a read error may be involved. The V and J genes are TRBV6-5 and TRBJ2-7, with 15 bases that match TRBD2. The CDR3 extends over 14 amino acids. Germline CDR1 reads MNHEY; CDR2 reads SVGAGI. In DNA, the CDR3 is TGTGCCACCAGCTCGGGACTAGCGGGAGGAAAGCAATACTTC. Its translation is CATSSGLAGGKQYF.

CDR3 in amino acids: CADSPGLADDYNEQFF. DNA for the CDR3: TGTGCCGACAGCCCCGGGCTAGCGGACGATTACAATGAGCAGTTCTTC. The chain employs TRBV11-2 and TRBJ2-1, with 7 bases that match TRBD2. There are 16 residues in the CDR3. Trimming took 11 bases from V and 4 from J; bases not matched to a gene: 17. Germline V gene data show CDR1 as SGHAT and CDR2 as FQNNGV.

The CDR3 DNA reads as TGTGCCAGCAGTGACTCTGGCAGGGGGATGGATGAGCAGTTCTTC. This sequence encodes CASSDSGRGMDEQFF. The chain links TRBV6-4 to TRBJ2-1, with 7 bases fitting TRBD1. This CDR3 is 15 amino acids long. The germline gives CDR1 MRHNA, CDR2 SNTAGT. The junction had 7 bases not matched to a gene; V was cut back by 0 bases and J by 8 bases.

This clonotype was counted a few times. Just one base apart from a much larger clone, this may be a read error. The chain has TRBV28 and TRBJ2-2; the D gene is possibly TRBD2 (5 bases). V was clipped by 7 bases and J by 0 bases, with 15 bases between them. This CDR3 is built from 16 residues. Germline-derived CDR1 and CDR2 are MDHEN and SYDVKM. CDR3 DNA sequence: TGTGCCAGCACCCAATGGACGGACTCGAACACCGGGGAGCTGTTTTTT. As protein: CASTQWTDSNTGELFF.

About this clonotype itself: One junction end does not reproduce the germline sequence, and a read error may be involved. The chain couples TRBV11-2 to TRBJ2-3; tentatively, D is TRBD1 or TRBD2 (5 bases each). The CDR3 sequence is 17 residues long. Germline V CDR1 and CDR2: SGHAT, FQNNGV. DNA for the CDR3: TGTGTCAGCAGCCTGGGATTATCGGGGCCGGTCACAGATACGCAGTATTTT. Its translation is CVSSLGLSGPVTDTQYF. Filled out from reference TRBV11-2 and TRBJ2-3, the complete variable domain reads EAGVAQSPRYKIIEKRQSVAFWCNPISGHATLYWYQQILGQGPKLLIQFQNNGVVDDSQLPKDRFSAERLKGVDSTLKIQPAKLEDSAVYLCVSSLGLSGPVTDTQYFGPGTRLTVL.

This CDR3 reads CAAATVDSPGEQYF. As DNA, the CDR3 is TGTGCAGCAGCAACCGTTGATTCGCCCGGCGAGCAGTACTTC. The V gene is TRBV21-1, the J gene TRBJ2-7; whether TRBD1, the table's D call, matches the DNA was not checked. TRBV21-1 is recorded as a pseudogene. The CDR3 has 14 residues.

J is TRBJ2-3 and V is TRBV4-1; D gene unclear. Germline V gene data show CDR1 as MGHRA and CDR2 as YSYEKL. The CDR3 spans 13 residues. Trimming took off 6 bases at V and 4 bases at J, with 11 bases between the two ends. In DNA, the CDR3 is TGCGCCAGCAGGCGCATGACTTCAGATACGCAGTATTTT. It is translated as CASRRMTSDTQYF.

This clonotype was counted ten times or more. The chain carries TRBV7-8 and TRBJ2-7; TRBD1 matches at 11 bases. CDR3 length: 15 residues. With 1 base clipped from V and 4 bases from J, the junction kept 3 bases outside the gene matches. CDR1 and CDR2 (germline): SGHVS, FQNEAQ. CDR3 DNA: TGTGCCAGCAGCTTAGTGGGGACAGGGGGTTACGAGCAGTACTTC. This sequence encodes CASSLVGTGGYEQYF.

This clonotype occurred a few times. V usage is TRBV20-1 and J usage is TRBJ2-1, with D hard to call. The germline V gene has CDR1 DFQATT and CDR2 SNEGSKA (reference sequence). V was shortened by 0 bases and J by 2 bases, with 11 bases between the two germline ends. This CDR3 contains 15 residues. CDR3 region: CSARDIRTTYNEQFF. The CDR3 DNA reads TGCAGTGCTAGAGATATACGCACGACCTACAATGAGCAGTTCTTC.

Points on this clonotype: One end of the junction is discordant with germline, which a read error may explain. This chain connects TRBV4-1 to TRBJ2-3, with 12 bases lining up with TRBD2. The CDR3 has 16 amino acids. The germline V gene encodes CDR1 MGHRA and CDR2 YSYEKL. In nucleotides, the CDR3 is TGCGCCAGCGGCCAAGGACTAGCGGGAAGCACAGATACGCAGTATTTT. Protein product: CASGQGLAGSTDTQYF.